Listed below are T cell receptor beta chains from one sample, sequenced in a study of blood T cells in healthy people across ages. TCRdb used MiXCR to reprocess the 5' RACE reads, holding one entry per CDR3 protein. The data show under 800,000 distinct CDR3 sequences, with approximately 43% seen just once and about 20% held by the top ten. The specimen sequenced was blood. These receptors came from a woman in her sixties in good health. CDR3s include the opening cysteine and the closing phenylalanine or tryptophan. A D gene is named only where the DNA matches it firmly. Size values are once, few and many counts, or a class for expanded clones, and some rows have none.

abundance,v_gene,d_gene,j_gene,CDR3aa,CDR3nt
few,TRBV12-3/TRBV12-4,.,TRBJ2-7,CASSPRAFSYEQYF,TGTGCCAGCTCTCCCAGGGCCTTCTCCTACGAGCAGTACTTC
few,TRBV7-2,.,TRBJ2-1,CASSLALSGSSYNEQFF,TGTGCCAGCAGCTTAGCGCTGTCGGGGAGCTCCTACAATGAGCAGTTCTTC
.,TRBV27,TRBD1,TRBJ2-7,CASTSPGQGPYEQYF,TGTGCCAGCACCTCCCCTGGACAGGGACCCTACGAGCAGTACTTC
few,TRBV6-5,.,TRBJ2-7,CASVSGTREQYF,TGTGCCAGCGTGTCCGGGACCCGCGAGCAGTACTTC
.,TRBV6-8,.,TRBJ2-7,CASSRSPTYEQYF,TGTGCCAGCAGCCGGTCCCCTACCTACGAGCAGTACTTC
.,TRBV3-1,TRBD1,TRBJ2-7,CASSHPVGDRTYEQYF,TGTGCCAGCAGCCACCCGGTAGGGGACAGGACCTACGAGCAGTACTTC
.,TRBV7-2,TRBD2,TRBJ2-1,CASSQQAQAGANYNEQFF,TGTGCCAGCAGCCAGCAAGCCCAAGCGGGAGCGAACTACAATGAGCAGTTCTTC
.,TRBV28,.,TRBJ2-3,CAGSSSWRTQYF,TGTGCCGGCAGTTCCAGTTGGCGAACGCAGTATTTT
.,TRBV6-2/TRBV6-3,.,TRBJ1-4,CASALGGTNEKLFF,TGTGCCAGCGCGTTGGGAGGTACTAATGAAAAACTGTTTTTT
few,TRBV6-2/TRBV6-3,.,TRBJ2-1,CASSFMDEQFF,TGTGCCAGCAGCTTCATGGATGAGCAGTTCTTC
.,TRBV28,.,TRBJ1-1,CASSLFKVGGAGEAFF,TGTGCCAGCAGTTTATTTAAAGTCGGGGGGGCAGGTGAAGCTTTCTTT
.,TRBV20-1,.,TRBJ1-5,CSARGGGGANQPQHF,TGCAGTGCTAGAGGGGGAGGAGGGGCTAATCAGCCCCAGCATTTT
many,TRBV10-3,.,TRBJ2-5,CAISEGGSIPETQYF,TGTGCCATCAGTGAAGGGGGGAGCATCCCAGAGACCCAGTACTTC
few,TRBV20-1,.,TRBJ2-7,CSALSTVSYEQYF,TGCAGTGCTCTGTCGACGGTCTCCTACGAGCAGTACTTC
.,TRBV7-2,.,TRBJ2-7,CASSLSGGMYEQYF,TGTGCCAGCAGCTTATCTGGCGGGATGTACGAGCAGTACTTC
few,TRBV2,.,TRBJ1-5,CASSEAGQTYQPQHF,TGTGCCAGCAGTGAAGCCGGACAGACATATCAGCCCCAGCATTTT
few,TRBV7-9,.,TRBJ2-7,CASSPEGRPYEQYF,TGTGCCAGCAGCCCCGAGGGCAGGCCCTACGAGCAGTACTTC
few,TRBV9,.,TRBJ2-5,CASSAESGRETQYF,TGTGCCAGCAGCGCAGAGAGCGGTAGGGAGACCCAGTACTTC
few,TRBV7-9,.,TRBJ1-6,CASSLEDHNSPLHF,TGTGCCAGCAGCTTAGAGGACCACAATTCACCCCTCCACTTT
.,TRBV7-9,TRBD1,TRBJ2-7,CASTTTGSLSYEQYF,TGTGCCAGCACTACGACAGGGTCCCTCTCCTACGAGCAGTACTTC
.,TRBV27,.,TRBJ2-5,CASSFGGSWEETQYF,TGTGCCAGCAGTTTCGGGGGTTCCTGGGAAGAGACCCAGTACTTC
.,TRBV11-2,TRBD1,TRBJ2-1,CASSASNRGNNEQFF,TGTGCCAGCAGCGCTAGTAACAGGGGGAATAATGAGCAGTTCTTC
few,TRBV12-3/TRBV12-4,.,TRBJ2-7,CASSRVLNEQYF,TGTGCCAGCAGCAGGGTTTTGAACGAGCAGTACTTC
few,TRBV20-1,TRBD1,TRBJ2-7,CSANYRGTYEQYF,TGCAGTGCCAACTACAGGGGCACCTACGAGCAGTACTTC
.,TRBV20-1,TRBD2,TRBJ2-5,CSAIRTSGSEQQYF,TGCAGTGCTATCCGGACTAGCGGTTCAGAACAGCAGTACTTC
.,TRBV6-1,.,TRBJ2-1,CARMGVPRQGNEQFF,TGTGCCAGAATGGGTGTTCCCCGCCAAGGGAATGAGCAGTTCTTC
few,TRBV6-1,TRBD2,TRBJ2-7,CASSEGASGFYEQYF,TGTGCCAGCAGTGAAGGCGCTAGCGGATTCTACGAGCAGTACTTC
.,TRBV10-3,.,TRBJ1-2,CAISDPSDPTGDGYTF,TGTGCCATCAGTGATCCGTCGGACCCAACCGGTGATGGCTACACCTTC
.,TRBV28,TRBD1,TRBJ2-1,CASSYPGQGANEQFF,TGTGCCAGCAGTTACCCGGGACAGGGGGCCAATGAGCAGTTCTTC
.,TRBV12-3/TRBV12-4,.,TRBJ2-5,CASSLRWQTQETQYF,TGTGCCAGCAGTTTAAGATGGCAGACTCAAGAGACCCAGTACTTC
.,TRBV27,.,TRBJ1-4,CASSPVLGGNEKLFF,TGTGCCAGCAGTCCCGTCCTAGGGGGTAATGAAAAACTGTTTTTT
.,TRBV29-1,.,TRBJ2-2,CSVGGMGGELFF,TGCAGCGTTGGAGGGATGGGAGGGGAGCTGTTTTTT
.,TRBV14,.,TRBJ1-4,CASSQDKSPQREKLFF,TGTGCCAGCAGCCAAGATAAGTCCCCTCAGAGGGAAAAACTGTTTTTT
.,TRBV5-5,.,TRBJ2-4,CASSSGQALAKNIQYF,TGTGCCAGCAGCTCGGGCCAGGCCCTAGCCAAAAACATTCAGTACTTC
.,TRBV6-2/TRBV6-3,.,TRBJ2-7,CASSRRDYEQYF,TGTGCCAGCTCACGAAGGGACTACGAGCAGTACTTC
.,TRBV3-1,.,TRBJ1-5,CASSQDMGGNQPQHF,TGTGCCAGCAGCCAAGACATGGGGGGCAATCAGCCCCAGCATTTT
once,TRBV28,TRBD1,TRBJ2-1,CASSSTGGRETQFF,TGTGCCAGCAGCTCGACAGGGGGTCGAGAGACCCAGTTCTTC
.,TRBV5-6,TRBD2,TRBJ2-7,CASRVLAGSSYEQYF,TGTGCCAGCAGAGTACTAGCGGGGAGCTCCTACGAGCAGTACTTC
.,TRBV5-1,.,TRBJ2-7,CASSLQGSKHEQYF,TGCGCCAGCAGCCTCCAGGGGTCAAAGCACGAGCAGTACTTC
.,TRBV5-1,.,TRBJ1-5,CASSWGSTTDQPQHF,TGCGCCAGCAGCTGGGGGTCGACAACGGATCAGCCCCAGCATTTT
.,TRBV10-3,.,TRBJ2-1,CAISESLSPHEQFF,TGTGCCATCAGTGAGTCACTTAGTCCCCATGAGCAGTTCTTC
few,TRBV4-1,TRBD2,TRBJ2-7,CASSHTSGSAYEQYF,TGCGCCAGCAGCCACACTAGCGGGAGTGCTTACGAGCAGTACTTC
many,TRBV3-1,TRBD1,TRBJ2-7,CASSQEDPYRGRYF,TGTGCCAGCAGCCAAGAGGACCCGTACAGGGGGCGGTACTTC
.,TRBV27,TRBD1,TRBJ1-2,CASSSLTGPNYGYTF,TGTGCCAGCAGTTCTCTGACAGGGCCCAACTATGGCTACACCTTC
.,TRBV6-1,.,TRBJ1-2,CASQGKRYGYTF,TGTGCCAGCCAGGGGAAACGATATGGCTACACCTTC
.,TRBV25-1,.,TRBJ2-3,CASSQYTQYF,TGTGCCAGCAGTCAGTATACGCAGTATTTT
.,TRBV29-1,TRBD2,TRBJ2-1,CSVEGFAGGSSYNEQFF,TGCAGCGTTGAGGGATTTGCGGGGGGTAGCTCCTACAATGAGCAGTTCTTC
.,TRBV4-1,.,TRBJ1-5,CASSQAYNQPQHF,TGCGCCAGCAGCCAAGCTTATAATCAGCCCCAGCATTTT
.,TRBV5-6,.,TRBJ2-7,CASSDLQGISYEQYF,TGTGCCAGCAGCGACCTACAGGGAATCTCCTACGAGCAGTACTTC
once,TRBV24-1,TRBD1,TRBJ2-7,CATSDPGQGFDEQYF,TGTGCCACCAGTGATCCGGGACAGGGGTTCGACGAGCAGTACTTC
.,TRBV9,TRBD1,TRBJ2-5,CASSHHSGTGSDEQYF,TGTGCCAGCAGTCATCATTCCGGGACAGGGTCAGATGAGCAGTACTTC
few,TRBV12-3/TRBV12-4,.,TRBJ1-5,CASSSGAPSNQPQHF,TGTGCCAGCAGTTCAGGGGCGCCTAGCAATCAGCCCCAGCATTTT
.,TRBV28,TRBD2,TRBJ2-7,CASSDSKGTSGTPYEQYF,TGTGCCAGCAGTGACTCAAAGGGGACTAGCGGGACACCCTACGAGCAGTACTTC
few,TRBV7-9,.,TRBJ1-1,CASSPRGGVLNTEAFF,TGTGCCAGCAGCCCTAGGGGGGGGGTTCTGAACACTGAAGCTTTCTTT
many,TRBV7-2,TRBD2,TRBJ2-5,CASSPSGSQETQYF,TGTGCCAGCAGCCCTAGCGGCTCCCAAGAGACCCAGTACTTC
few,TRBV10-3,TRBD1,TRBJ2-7,CAISAGTGIYEQYF,TGTGCCATCAGTGCCGGGACAGGGATCTACGAGCAGTACTTC
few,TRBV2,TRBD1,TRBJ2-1,CASRGQGDNEQFF,TGTGCCAGCAGGGGACAGGGCGACAATGAGCAGTTCTTC
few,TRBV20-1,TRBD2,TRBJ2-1,CSAPPPGGPYNEQFF,TGCAGTGCACCCCCTCCGGGAGGACCCTACAATGAGCAGTTCTTC
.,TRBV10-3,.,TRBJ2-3,CAISPYTTDTQYF,TGTGCCATCAGTCCTTATACTACAGATACGCAGTATTTT